This section outlines one T cell receptor (beta chain) sequence together with its context. Trimming cost V 5 bases and J 4 bases; bases outside gene matches: 7. The length of the CDR3 is 14 residues. CDR1 and CDR2 (germline): SGHTA, FQGNSA. In the original processing: The assay estimated nucleated cells by amplifying reference gene primers. TCRdb's table, derived via immunoSEQ multiplex PCR, lists solely in-frame clones and lacks some. The DNA was the basis for D and trimming; V, J and clone size are from that table. This sample has roughly 150,000 clones, with 70% to 90% found just once. These data are taken from a study of blood T cell repertoires in COVID-19. The wider study: Samples representing acute and convalescent COVID-19 were sourced from the United States, Italy and Spain.

The J gene is TRBJ1-2, the V gene TRBV7-2; 7 positions match TRBD1. This receptor was identified in a woman aged 50 to 60 with COVID-19, enrolled during active disease. The sample taken for sequencing was peripheral blood. CDR3 loop: CASSPPAGGYGYTF. The CDR3 DNA sequence: TGTGCCAGCAGCCCACCGGCAGGGGGCTATGGCTACACCTTC.